The TCR beta chain under discussion was sequenced for a study of regulatory T cells in long-lasting Graves disease. Time point defined: newly diagnosed GD, antithyroid drugs for less than 3 months. RNA extracted from PBMCs served as the sequencing template. A word on this clonotype: Its specificity is unknown.

Investigators prepared the TCR beta libraries by applying iRepertoire HTBI primers and Arm-PCR of CDR3 regions. TCRdb re-called the multiplex PCR reads through MiXCR, storing one row per CDR3 protein. The data contain 350,000 to 550,000 distinct CDR3 sequences, 11% to 15% of them singletons. Findings of the study overall: No thyroid tissue was studied; the work used peripheral blood only.

The germline V gene encodes CDR1 SNHLY and CDR2 FYNNEI. There are 13 residues in the CDR3. V dropped 4 bases and J dropped 4 bases, with 10 bases sitting between them. These data were likewise used in another study, on T cells in Graves' hyperthyroidism and ophthalmopathy.

Sequenced material: peripheral blood mononuclear cells (PBMCs), taken at new diagnosis, from a patient treated with antithyroid drugs. The TCR originated in a woman aged 45-60 years with Graves disease. The chain has TRBV2 and TRBJ1-1, with D unresolved. Here the CDR3 reads CASSAGLGTEAFF. The CDR3 nucleotides are TGTGCCAGCAGTGCTGGGCTTGGCACTGAAGCTTTCTTT.